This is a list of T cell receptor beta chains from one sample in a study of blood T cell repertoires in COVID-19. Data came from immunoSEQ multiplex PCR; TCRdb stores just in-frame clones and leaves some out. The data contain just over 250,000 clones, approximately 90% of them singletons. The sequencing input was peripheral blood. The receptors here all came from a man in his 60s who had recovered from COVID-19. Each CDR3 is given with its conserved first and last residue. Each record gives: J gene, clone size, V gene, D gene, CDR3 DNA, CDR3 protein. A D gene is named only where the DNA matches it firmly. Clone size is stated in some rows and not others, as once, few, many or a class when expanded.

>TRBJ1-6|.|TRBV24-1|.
TGTGCCACCAGTGGCCCTCGGGGTTCACCCCTCCACTTT
CATSGPRGSPLHF
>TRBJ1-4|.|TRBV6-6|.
TGTGCCAGCAGAAGGGGCGTCGGGAGTAATGAAAAACTGTTTTTT
CASRRGVGSNEKLFF
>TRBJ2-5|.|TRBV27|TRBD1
TGTGCCAGCAGTGCGTACAGGGGACAAGAGACCCAGTACTTC
CASSAYRGQETQYF
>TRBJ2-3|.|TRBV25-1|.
TGTGCCAGCAGTGAATATGGCGGGTTCCGAGATACGCAGTATTTT
CASSEYGGFRDTQYF
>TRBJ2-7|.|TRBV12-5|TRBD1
TGTGCTAGTGGCGATACAGGGGGCCCTAACAGGTACGAGCAGTACTTC
CASGDTGGPNRYEQYF
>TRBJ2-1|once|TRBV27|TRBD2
TGTGCCAGCAGTTCAACTAGCGGGGTAAATGAGCAGTTCTTC
CASSSTSGVNEQFF
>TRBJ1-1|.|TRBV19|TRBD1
TGTGCCAGTAGTATAGGTACAGGGGGCGTGACTGAAGCTTTCTTT
CASSIGTGGVTEAFF
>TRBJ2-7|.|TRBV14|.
TGTGCCAGCAGCCTCAAAGGAGGGATTTACGAGCAGTACTTC
CASSLKGGIYEQYF
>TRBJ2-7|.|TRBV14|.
TGTGCCAGCAGCCTCAGGCTCTACGAGCAGTACTTC
CASSLRLYEQYF
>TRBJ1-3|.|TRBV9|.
TGTGCCAGCAGCGTAGGGAGACAGATCTCTGGAAACACCATATATTTT
CASSVGRQISGNTIYF
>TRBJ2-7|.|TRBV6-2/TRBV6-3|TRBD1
TGTGCCAGCGGCCGTACAGGGGCCGACTCCTACGAGCAGTACTTC
CASGRTGADSYEQYF
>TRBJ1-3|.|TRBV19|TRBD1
TGTGCCAGTAGTATCCTCCCGGGACAGACCTCTGGAAACACCATATATTTT
CASSILPGQTSGNTIYF
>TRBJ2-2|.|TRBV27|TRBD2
TGTGCCAGCAGCTACGAACGACTAGCGGGAATCCCGAACACCGGGGAGCTGTTTTTT
CASSYERLAGIPNTGELFF
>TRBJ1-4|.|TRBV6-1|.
TGTGCCAGCAGTGAAAGGCCGCCGGACAGTAGGGAAAAACTGTTTTTT
CASSERPPDSREKLFF
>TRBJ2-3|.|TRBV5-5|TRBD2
TGTGCCAGCAGTACGGGAGGGTCTACCACAGATACGCAGTATTTT
CASSTGGSTTDTQYF
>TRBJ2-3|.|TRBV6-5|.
TGTGCCATCAGCCCCCTCTCTCAGGGGACAGATACGCAGTATTTT
CAISPLSQGTDTQYF